Each of the 26 T cell receptor beta chains below was sequenced from the same sample in a study of human T cells and chemical hapten exposure. Time point indicated: patch test 1, 2 weeks after DPC sensitization. Indicated treatment: therapeutic diphenylcyclopropenone sensitization with weekly scalp DPC. TCRdb independently ran MiXCR on the RACE reads; one entry per CDR3 protein. Here the sample spans some 87,000 distinct CDR3 sequences, over 9% being singletons. This specimen was whole blood, taken in connection with sensitization to the hapten diphenylcyclopropenone (DPC). The receptors here all came from a woman aged 50 to 60 with alopecia areata. Some clones in this sample may be carry-over from other donors' samples.

This clonotype was detected only a few times. This chain connects TRBV7-3 to TRBJ1-1; TRBD1 aligns across 7 bases. The CDR3 sequence is 15 residues long. CDR1 SGHTA and CDR2 FQGTGA come from the germline V gene. V lost 0 bases to trimming and J lost 3 bases; unmatched junction nucleotides: 4. The DNA of the CDR3 is TGTGCCAGCAGCTTAACGGCCACAGGGGACACTGAAGCTTTCTTT. This sequence encodes CASSLTATGDTEAFF.

This clonotype appeared a few times. The chain couples TRBV20-1 to TRBJ2-3; unclear D gene. V lost 1 base and J 4 bases, leaving 3 bases between the germline ends. The CDR3 is 11 residues long. The germline gives CDR1 DFQATT, CDR2 SNEGSKA (reference sequence). CDR3 amino acids: CSARVADTQYF. Here the CDR3 DNA reads TGCAGTGCTAGAGTCGCAGATACGCAGTATTTT.

This clonotype occurred many times. The chain employs TRBV5-1 and TRBJ1-2; D is perhaps TRBD1 (6 bases). V was clipped by 3 bases and J by 4 bases, with 10 bases between them. Looked up from germline, CDR1 is SGHRS and CDR2 is YFSETQ. The CDR3 contains 13 residues. The DNA of the CDR3 is TGCGCCAGCAGCTGGGACAAATCCTATGGCTACACCTTC. This gives the protein CASSWDKSYGYTF.

Ten or more counts support this clonotype. This chain uses TRBV5-1 with TRBJ2-7; D is perhaps TRBD1 (6 bases). The germline V gene has CDR1 SGHRS and CDR2 YFSETQ. This CDR3 comprises 14 residues. Deletions cut 0 bases from V and 0 bases from J, with 7 bases between. This CDR3 is CASSLGQDSYEQYF. The DNA for the CDR3 is TGCGCCAGCAGCTTGGGACAGGACTCCTACGAGCAGTACTTC.

V gene TRBV6-5 combines with J gene TRBJ1-2; no reliable D call. This CDR3 is 14 amino acids long. Looked up from germline, CDR1 is MNHEY and CDR2 is SVGAGI. V was pared by 4 bases and J by 1 base, with 10 bases between. In DNA form, the CDR3 reads TGTGCCAGCAGTTCCCTGGGAGGTAACTATGGCTACACCTTC. It yields the protein CASSSLGGNYGYTF.

This chain uses TRBV7-3 with TRBJ2-5; weak D call: TRBD2 (6 bases). In germline, CDR1 is SGHTA, CDR2 FQGTGA. CDR3 length: 14 amino acids. Trimming removed 5 bases from V and 1 base from J, with 11 bases in between. CDR3 DNA sequence: TGTGCCAGCAGCCCACTGACTAGCCAAGAGACCCAGTACTTC. This codes for CASSPLTSQETQYF.

This clonotype was seen more than once but under ten times. This rearrangement joins TRBV4-1 to TRBJ2-7; weak D call: TRBD2 (6 bases). V lost 4 bases to trimming and J lost 3 bases, with 13 bases between them. The V gene's germline CDR1 is MGHRA and CDR2 YSYEKL. The CDR3 has 14 amino acids. The CDR3 reads CASSRVRDFYEQYF. In nucleotides, the CDR3 is TGCGCCAGCAGCCGCGTGCGGGATTTCTACGAGCAGTACTTC.

Only a few counts were recorded for this clonotype. The chain has TRBV12-3 or TRBV12-4 and TRBJ1-2; D is uncertain. CDR3 length equals 12 residues. V was clipped by 4 bases and J by 4 bases, with 7 bases between them. CDR3 bases: TGTGCCAGCAGTTATGCGGGCTATGGCTACACCTTC. Its translation is CASSYAGYGYTF.

This clonotype turned up a few times. The chain carries TRBV4-3 and TRBJ1-1; weak D call: TRBD1 (6 bases). The CDR3 has 16 residues. CDR1 and CDR2 from the germline V gene are LGHNA and YSLEER. Deletions cut 5 bases from V and 7 bases from J, with 23 bases between. The CDR3 nucleotides read TGCGCCAGCAGCGCAAATCTACTCAGGGGTGACAATGAAGCTTTCTTT. Translated, it gives CASSANLLRGDNEAFF.

V gene TRBV10-2 combines with J gene TRBJ1-2; 7 nucleotides match TRBD1. Per germline, CDR1 WSHSY and CDR2 SAAADI. The trim removed 3 bases at V and 7 bases at J, leaving 11 bases unmatched. The CDR3 is 15 residues long. The DNA of the CDR3 is TGCGCCAGCAGTGAAATCTCCGACAGGGCGGGTGGCTACACCTTC. Protein product: CASSEISDRAGGYTF.

There are many counts of this clonotype. The CDR3 sequence is CASSSGASSYEQYF. The CDR3 bases are TGTGCCAGCAGCTCGGGGGCTAGCAGCTACGAGCAGTACTTC. This sequence joins TRBV11-2 and TRBJ2-7; D is possibly TRBD1 or TRBD2 (6 bases each). This CDR3 comprises 14 residues. Germline V gene data show CDR1 as SGHAT and CDR2 as FQNNGV. The V and J ends lost 4 bases and 3 bases respectively, with 13 bases between them. The full variable domain, in which reference TRBV11-2 and TRBJ2-7 provide the parts outside the CDR3, is EAGVAQSPRYKIIEKRQSVAFWCNPISGHATLYWYQQILGQGPKLLIQFQNNGVVDDSQLPKDRFSAERLKGVDSTLKIQPAKLEDSAVYLCASSSGASSYEQYFGPGTRLTVT.

This clonotype has more than one count but fewer than ten. The chain carries TRBV18 and TRBJ1-1; no clear D gene. Germline lookup yields CDR1 KGHSH and CDR2 LQKENI. V dropped 3 bases and J dropped 1 base, with 6 bases sitting between them. The CDR3 runs to 13 residues. The CDR3 is CASSPLSNTEAFF. The DNA for the CDR3 is TGTGCCAGCTCACCCCTATCGAACACTGAAGCTTTCTTT.

This clonotype has more than one count but fewer than ten. V usage is TRBV6-4 and J usage is TRBJ2-3, with 9 bases that match TRBD2. The V gene's germline CDR1 is MRHNA and CDR2 SNTAGT. This CDR3 is built from 15 residues. Unmatched junction bases numbered 1, after V lost 0 bases and J lost 3 bases. In DNA, the CDR3 is TGTGCCAGCAGTGACTCCAGCGGGAGGACAGATACGCAGTATTTT. It is translated as CASSDSSGRTDTQYF.

The chain joins TRBV21-1 to TRBJ1-5. TRBV21-1 counts as a pseudogene. The CDR3 is 13 amino acids. The CDR3 sequence: CASRGLFNQPQHF. In DNA form, the CDR3 reads TGTGCCAGCAGGGGACTTTTCAATCAGCCCCAGCATTTT.

This clonotype was seen repeatedly, ten times or more. The chain couples TRBV29-1 to TRBJ1-3, with D hard to call. The V and J ends lost 4 bases and 0 bases respectively, with 10 bases between them. This CDR3 has 14 residues. Per the germline V gene, CDR1 is SQVTM and CDR2 is ANQGSEA. Here the CDR3 reads CSVVSRDSGNTIYF. CDR3 nucleotides: TGCAGCGTTGTCTCCCGCGACTCTGGAAACACCATATATTTT.

The chain is built from TRBV15 and TRBJ2-7; maybe TRBD2 (6 bases). In germline, CDR1 is LNHNV, CDR2 YYDKDF (reference sequence). The CDR3 consists of 13 residues. V lost 1 base, J lost 4 bases, and 8 bases lay in between. The CDR3 is CATSRGREYEQYF. In DNA form, the CDR3 reads TGTGCCACCAGCAGAGGACGGGAGTACGAGCAGTACTTC.

The chain recombines TRBV20-1 with TRBJ2-3; no reliable D call. Trimming took off 5 bases at V and 0 bases at J, with 21 bases between the two ends. The CDR3 covers 17 residues. CDR1 and CDR2 from the germline V gene are DFQATT and SNEGSKA (reference sequence). CDR3 nucleotides: TGCAGTGCTGGGGATCGCTTAGAGTACACTAGCACAGATACGCAGTATTTT. Its protein product is CSAGDRLEYTSTDTQYF.

This clonotype appeared a few times. Germline and junction disagree at one end, which may indicate a read error. This CDR3 is CASSQEGREWDF. CDR3 bases: TGTGCCAGCAGCCAAGAGGGGAGGGAATGGGACTTC. The chain combines TRBV3-1 with TRBJ2-7; 7 nucleotides align to TRBD2. Germline CDR1 reads LGHDT; CDR2 reads YNNKEL (reference sequence). CDR3 length: 12 residues.

This chain uses TRBV30 with TRBJ2-3; 8 bases match TRBD2. The CDR3 is 15 amino acids. Trimming took 2 bases from V and 7 from J; bases not matched to a gene: 11. CDR1 GTSNPN and CDR2 SVGIG come from the germline V gene (reference sequence). CDR3 in amino acids: CAWSSGLAGGNTQYF. DNA for the CDR3: TGTGCCTGGAGTTCCGGGCTAGCGGGTGGGAATACGCAGTATTTT.

This chain uses TRBV3-1 with TRBJ2-3; D is perhaps TRBD2 (5 bases). From germline, CDR1 is LGHDT and CDR2 YNNKEL (reference sequence). With 0 bases removed from V and 3 bases from J, the gap between germline ends came to 10 bases. The CDR3 contains 15 residues. In DNA form, the CDR3 reads TGTGCCAGCAGCCAAGATCTTCGGAGGACAGATACGCAGTATTTT. Its translation is CASSQDLRRTDTQYF.

This clonotype has a handful of counts. The chain employs TRBV6-6 and TRBJ2-5; TRBD1 aligns across 7 bases. The J segment lost 4 bases and the V segment lost 5 bases, leaving 4 bases of the junction unmatched. There are 13 residues in the CDR3. In germline, CDR1 is MNHNY, CDR2 SVGAGI (reference sequence). CDR3 residues: CASSLGGPETQYF. The CDR3 DNA reads as TGTGCCAGCAGTCTAGGGGGCCCAGAGACCCAGTACTTC.

This clonotype came up many times. V gene TRBV11-2 combines with J gene TRBJ2-7; 11 positions agree with TRBD2. The CDR3 is 14 amino acids. V trimming: 6 bases; J trimming: 7 bases; junction bases outside the gene matches: 8. The germline gives CDR1 SGHAT, CDR2 FQNNGV. The CDR3 region has the DNA TGTGCCAGCAGTGTATTGGGACTAGCGGTTGAGCAGTACTTC. Its translation: CASSVLGLAVEQYF.

This clonotype was recorded a few times. This chain joins TRBV29-1 and TRBJ1-2; 10 positions agree with TRBD1. Germline V gene sequence: CDR1 SQVTM, CDR2 ANQGSEA. The CDR3 covers 12 residues. V dropped 6 bases and J dropped 2; count of bases not matched to a gene: 0. The chain's CDR3 is CSVGQGNYGYTF. CDR3 DNA: TGCAGCGTGGGACAGGGGAACTATGGCTACACCTTC. The full variable domain, its missing parts supplied by reference TRBV29-1 and TRBJ1-2, is SAVISQKPSRDICQRGTSLTIQCQVDSQVTMMFWYRQQPGQSLTLIATANQGSEATYESGFVIDKFPISRPNLTFSTLTVSNMSPEDSSIYLCSVGQGNYGYTFGSGTRLTVV.

This clonotype was seen a handful of times. The chain carries TRBV5-4 and TRBJ2-5; 9 bases line up with TRBD1. V was clipped by 4 bases and J by 4 bases; unmatched bases: 5. From germline, CDR1 is SGHNT and CDR2 YYREEE (reference sequence). The CDR3 loop spans 14 amino acids. The CDR3 nucleotides read TGTGCCAGCAGCCCGGGACAGGGCCGAGAGACCCAGTACTTC. It yields the protein CASSPGQGRETQYF.

This clonotype was detected a few times. This chain links TRBV7-9 with TRBJ1-1, with D possibly being TRBD1 (6 bases). Germline V gene sequence: CDR1 SEHNR, CDR2 FQNEAQ (reference sequence). CDR3 size: 14 residues. Trimming removed 3 bases from V and 1 base from J, with 9 bases in between. CDR3 residues: CASSLGHQNTEAFF. The DNA of the CDR3 is TGTGCCAGCAGCTTGGGACACCAGAACACTGAAGCTTTCTTT.

This clonotype was picked up a small number of times. CDR3 in DNA: TGTGCCAGCAGCTCAGGGGGCACCAAAAACATTCAGTACTTC. The encoded protein is CASSSGGTKNIQYF. V usage is TRBV27 and J usage is TRBJ2-4, with 8 bases fitting TRBD1. Germline V CDR1 and CDR2: MNHEY, SMNVEV (reference sequence). The CDR3 is made up of 14 amino acids. The J segment lost 2 bases and the V segment lost 6 bases, leaving 3 bases of the junction unmatched.